Included here is one TCR beta chain sequence, with context. The antigen is undetermined. This entry comes from a study of cytomegalovirus exposure and HLA in healthy donors. Study-level results: Serostatus for CMV was the only available immune exposure information.

Germline V CDR1 and CDR2: LGHNA, YSLEER. Trimming took 4 bases from V and 0 from J, leaving 12 bases between them. The CDR3 has 15 residues. The PCR contained 60 Vbeta and 13 Jbeta primers. Original analysis: Later, an analysis found 80 million or so unique TCR beta chains, and 10 million to 11 million of these were shared. Sequencing was performed with immunoSEQ multiplex PCR; in TCRdb, only in-frame clones are kept and a portion is missing. Clone size and the V and J calls come from that table; the DNA yielded D and trimming. The sample lists roughly 200,000 clones, roughly 91% occurring once. The chain carries TRBV4-3 and TRBJ1-1, with TRBD1 as a possible D gene (5 bases). This TCR was recovered from a woman aged 18-29 years in good health and CMV-seronegative. The sequenced sample consisted of PBMCs. For the CDR3, the DNA is TGCGCCAGCAGCCCCCAACAGGAATTGAACACTGAAGCTTTCTTT. Protein product: CASSPQQELNTEAFF.